Below are 23 T cell receptor beta chains sequenced from a single sample in a study of tumor and adjacent non-tumor tissue in lung cancer. TCRbeta libraries were built with three rounds of nested PCR, modified from ARM-PCR. MiXCR, applied by TCRdb to the multiplex PCR reads, yields one record per CDR3 protein. The data contain about 80,000 distinct CDR3 sequences, roughly 80% of them singletons. No cell sorting was done before RNA was extracted from the tissue. More than 3 cm separated this lung sample from the edge of the tumor. Sequenced sample: distant non-tumor lung tissue. The receptors were gathered from a man aged 55 to 70 with non-small cell lung cancer.

Concerning this clonotype: Germline is not matched at one junction end, which may reflect a read error. This chain uses TRBV11-2 with TRBJ1-1; tentative D call: TRBD1 (5 bases). The CDR3 sequence is 16 residues long. Per germline, CDR1 SGHAT and CDR2 FQNNGV. The CDR3 DNA follows: TGTACCAGCAGTTACGCTCAGGGAGGTTTCGGCAATGAAGCTTTCTTT. Encoded protein: CTSSYAQGGFGNEAFF.

As for this clonotype: The CDR3 does not end in the conserved phenylalanine or tryptophan, so this is likely a read error. The DNA is omitted, as the CDR3 cannot be located on it reliably, and the CDR3 follows TCRdb's listing. The rearrangement uses TRBV4-1 and TRBJ2-2. A total of 12 residues make up the CDR3, ends included. The germline V gene encodes CDR1 MGHRA and CDR2 YSYEKL. The chain's CDR3 is CASNHLSGELLL.

A note on this clonotype: A junction end diverges from the germline sequence, so it may reflect a read error. The chain links TRBV11-2 to TRBJ1-1; D gene unclear. Germline CDR1 reads SGHAT; CDR2 reads FQNNGV. CDR3 length: 13 residues. In DNA form, the CDR3 reads TGTGCCAGCAGCTTGGATCTGATCACTGATGCTTTCTTT. Residues: CASSLDLITDAFF.

In regard to this clonotype: The junction shows a germline mismatch at one end, possibly a read error. The gene calls are TRBV20-1 and TRBJ1-6; D remains unclear. The CDR3 is made up of 16 amino acids. CDR1 is DFQATT and CDR2 is SNEGSKA in the germline V gene (reference sequence). DNA for the CDR3: TGCAGTGCCCAGGACCCCGACTTCGGGAGTAATTCACCCCTCCAGTTT. The encoded protein is CSAQDPDFGSNSPLQF.

This clonotype was recorded at least ten times. The CDR3 is CSVGLAAGGELFF. The CDR3 DNA reads as TGCAGCGTCGGACTAGCGGCAGGCGGGGAGCTGTTTTTT. J is TRBJ2-2 and V is TRBV29-1; 10 bases line up with TRBD2. V dropped 6 bases and J dropped 7; count of bases not matched to a gene: 5. Germline-derived CDR1 and CDR2 are SQVTM and ANQGSEA. The CDR3 is 13 residues long.

With regard to this clonotype: One end of the junction fails to match germline, which may point to a read error. This chain uses TRBV5-5 with TRBJ2-1; TRBD2 is a possible D gene (6 bases). Looked up from germline, CDR1 is SGHKS and CDR2 is YYEKEE (reference sequence). CDR3 length equals 15 residues. For the CDR3, the DNA is TGTGCCAACAGCTCCTCTAGCGCTTCCTATATAGAGCAGTTTTTC. Translating it yields CANSSSSASYIEQFF.

This clonotype was picked up many times. J is TRBJ2-7 and V is TRBV28, with D perhaps TRBD2 (5 bases). Trimming shortened V by 4 bases and J by 0 bases, and 16 bases separated the two germline ends. The CDR3 covers 16 residues. Germline V gene lookup returns CDR1 MDHEN and CDR2 SYDVKM. The CDR3 region has the DNA TGTGCCAGCAGTTCCCCCCTGAGCGGCCACTCCTACGAGCAGTACTTC. Its protein is CASSSPLSGHSYEQYF.

As concerns this clonotype: This clone may be a read error of a much larger clone one base away. The V gene is TRBV11-2, the J gene TRBJ1-1; the match to TRBD1 covers 8 bases. The germline CDR1 and CDR2 sequences are SGHAT and FQNNGV. Unmatched junction bases numbered 10, after V lost 1 base and J lost 12 bases. The CDR3 extends over 14 amino acids. The CDR3 DNA reads as TGTGCCAGCAGCTTAGCCCACGGGACAGGAGGGACTTTCTTT. It encodes CASSLAHGTGGTFF.

With regard to this clonotype: An end of the junction differs from the germline gene, which may be a read error. CDR3 DNA: TGTGCCAGCAGTCAGTACAGGGGTGAAGTCTACAATGATCAGTTCTTC. Translated, it gives CASSQYRGEVYNDQFF. This sequence joins TRBV5-6 and TRBJ2-1; 7 bases match TRBD1. This CDR3 contains 16 residues. Germline loops: CDR1 SGHDT, CDR2 YYEEEE.

Turning to this clonotype: This likely comes from a read error, as the CDR3 has no conserved phenylalanine or tryptophan at its end. This chain uses TRBV5-1 with TRBJ2-7; D is possibly TRBD2 (6 bases). The ends were cut back, 3 bases at V and 7 bases at J, with 14 bases in the middle. Germline CDR1 SGHRS, CDR2 YFSETQ. This CDR3 comprises 13 residues. The CDR3 DNA follows: TGCGCCAGCAGCTCCGGGGTTGCGGGGGAGCAGTACTTA. Encoded protein: CASSSGVAGEQYL.

On this clonotype: One junction end does not reproduce the germline sequence, and a read error may be involved. The chain employs TRBV12-3 or TRBV12-4 and TRBJ2-7; TRBD2 agrees at 7 bases. The CDR3 extends over 14 amino acids. CDR3 DNA: TGTGCCAGCAGTGCCGCGGGAGTCAGAACCGAGCATTACTTC. It codes for CASSAAGVRTEHYF.

Notes on this clonotype: This may be a read error: a much more frequent sequence differs by one nucleotide. The rearrangement joins TRBV6-5 to TRBJ2-7, with D perhaps matching TRBD1 (7 bases). Trimming removed 7 bases at V and 6 bases at J, with 19 bases between. The germline V gene encodes CDR1 MNHEY and CDR2 SVGAGI. CDR3 length: 14 amino acids. CDR3 loop: CASTPETGRSEQYF. DNA of the CDR3: TGTGCCAGCACCCCCGAGACAGGGAGGAGCGAGCAGTACTTC.

The chain carries TRBV11-3 and TRBJ2-1, with TRBD2 matching 10 bases. This CDR3 has 15 residues. Trimming at V came to 7 bases and at J to 8 bases, leaving 11 bases not matched to a gene. From germline, CDR1 is SGHNT and CDR2 YENEEA. DNA of the CDR3: TGTGCCAGCACCCCAACTAGCGGGGTGACACATGAGCAGTTCTTC. Amino acid sequence: CASTPTSGVTHEQFF. The full variable domain, in which reference TRBV11-3 and TRBJ2-1 provide the parts outside the CDR3, is EAGVVQSPRYKIIEKKQPVAFWCNPISGHNTLYWYLQNLGQGPELLIRYENEEAVDDSQLPKDRFSAERLKGVDSTLKIQPAELGDSAVYLCASTPTSGVTHEQFFGPGTRLTVL.

This clonotype was seen ten or more times. The chain joins TRBV11-2 to TRBJ2-3; maybe TRBD1 (6 bases). With 3 bases removed from V and 4 bases from J, the gap between germline ends came to 14 bases. The CDR3 is made up of 15 amino acids. Germline CDR1 and CDR2: SGHAT and FQNNGV. The chain's CDR3 is CASSFAGGWADTQYF. CDR3 sequence (DNA): TGTGCCAGCAGCTTTGCTGGGGGCTGGGCAGATACGCAGTATTTT.

As for this clonotype: A junction boundary mismatches the germline segment, possibly from a read error. The gene calls are TRBV11-2 and TRBJ2-5, with D possibly being TRBD1 (5 bases). The CDR3 contains 14 residues. Germline values: CDR1 SGHAT, CDR2 FQNNGV. The CDR3 DNA reads TGTGCCAGCAGCTCCGGACAAGATATGGAGACCCAGTATTTC. Translated: CASSSGQDMETQYF. Based on the CDR3 plus reference TRBV11-2 and TRBJ2-5, the full variable domain is EAGVAQSPRYKIIEKRQSVAFWCNPISGHATLYWYQQILGQGPKLLIQFQNNGVVDDSQLPKDRFSAERLKGVDSTLKIQPAKLEDSAVYLCASSSGQDMETQYFGPGTRLLVL.

Details on this clonotype: An end of the junction differs from the germline gene, which may be a read error. This chain joins TRBV28 and TRBJ2-2; 11 bases line up with TRBD2. The germline V gene has CDR1 MDHEN and CDR2 SYDVKM. CDR3 length equals 14 residues. The CDR3 region has the DNA TGTGCCAGAAGTTCTAGCGGGGGGACCGGGGAGCTGTTTTTT. This translates into CARSSSGGTGELFF.

V and J are TRBV6-4 and TRBJ2-3; 10 nucleotides match TRBD2. CDR3 length: 15 amino acids. Germline trimming cut 0 bases from V and 4 bases from J; bases unmatched to any gene: 1. Germline V gene data show CDR1 as MRHNA and CDR2 as SNTAGT. The CDR3 reads CASSDSAGGPDTQYF. CDR3 nucleotides: TGTGCCAGCAGTGACTCAGCGGGGGGGCCAGATACGCAGTATTTT.

The table lists this clonotype with a few counts. This could be a read error, since a much larger clone is one nucleotide away. CDR3 sequence: CASSFGIDTQYF. The CDR3 bases are TGTGCCAGCAGCTTTGGCATAGATACGCAGTATTTT. The chain joins TRBV5-5 to TRBJ2-3, with unresolved D. Looked up from germline, CDR1 is SGHKS and CDR2 is YYEKEE (reference sequence). The CDR3 loop spans 12 amino acids. The V gene lost 2 bases and the J gene lost 5 bases, with 6 bases spanning the gap.

This clonotype appeared many times. The genes are TRBV20-1 and TRBJ2-7, with TRBD2 identical over 14 bases. The germline CDR1 and CDR2 sequences are DFQATT and SNEGSKA (reference sequence). Losses at the gene ends were 3 bases for V and 0 bases for J; bases not matched to a gene: 1. The CDR3 covers 15 residues. DNA for the CDR3: TGCAGTGCTAGGGGGACTAGCGGGAGCTCCTACGAGCAGTACTTC. Its protein product is CSARGTSGSSYEQYF.

The V and J genes are TRBV4-1 and TRBJ1-5; the D gene is possibly TRBD1 (5 bases). V dropped 8 bases and J dropped 0 bases, with 14 bases sitting between them. CDR1 and CDR2 (germline): MGHRA, YSYEKL. This CDR3 is 15 amino acids long. The CDR3 sequence is CASGEEGVSNQPQHF. The DNA of the CDR3 is TGCGCCAGCGGCGAAGAAGGGGTTAGCAATCAGCCCCAGCATTTT.

This clonotype was seen only a few times. A much more abundant neighbour one base away suggests this may be a read error. This sequence joins TRBV20-1 and TRBJ2-1; 12 bases align to TRBD2. The germline gives CDR1 DFQATT, CDR2 SNEGSKA (reference sequence). This CDR3 comprises 15 residues. The J segment lost 11 bases and the V segment lost 6 bases, leaving 14 bases of the junction unmatched. The CDR3 DNA reads as TGCAGTGCGATAGGACTAGCGGGGCCGAGAATGAAGCAGTTCTTC. Translating gives CSAIGLAGPRMKQFF.

This clonotype appeared a few times. Since a much larger clone is just one base distant, this may be a read error. The CDR3: CVSSLAGTSVSYEQYF. In DNA, the CDR3 is TGTGTCAGCAGCTTGGCCGGGACTAGCGTCTCCTACGAGCAGTACTTC. The chain uses TRBV5-4 and TRBJ2-7; TRBD2 matches 10 bases. This CDR3 has 16 amino acids. Germline V lookup: CDR1 SGHNT, CDR2 YYREEE (reference sequence).

Details on this clonotype: Germline is not matched at one junction end, which may reflect a read error. Here the CDR3 reads CASSYGTGAGETQHF. As DNA, the CDR3 is TGTGCAAGCAGTTACGGGACAGGGGCAGGAGAGACCCAGCACTTC. The chain combines TRBV6-5 with TRBJ2-5; 10 bases are a match to TRBD1. The CDR3 spans 15 residues. CDR1 is MNHEY and CDR2 is SVGAGI in the germline V gene.